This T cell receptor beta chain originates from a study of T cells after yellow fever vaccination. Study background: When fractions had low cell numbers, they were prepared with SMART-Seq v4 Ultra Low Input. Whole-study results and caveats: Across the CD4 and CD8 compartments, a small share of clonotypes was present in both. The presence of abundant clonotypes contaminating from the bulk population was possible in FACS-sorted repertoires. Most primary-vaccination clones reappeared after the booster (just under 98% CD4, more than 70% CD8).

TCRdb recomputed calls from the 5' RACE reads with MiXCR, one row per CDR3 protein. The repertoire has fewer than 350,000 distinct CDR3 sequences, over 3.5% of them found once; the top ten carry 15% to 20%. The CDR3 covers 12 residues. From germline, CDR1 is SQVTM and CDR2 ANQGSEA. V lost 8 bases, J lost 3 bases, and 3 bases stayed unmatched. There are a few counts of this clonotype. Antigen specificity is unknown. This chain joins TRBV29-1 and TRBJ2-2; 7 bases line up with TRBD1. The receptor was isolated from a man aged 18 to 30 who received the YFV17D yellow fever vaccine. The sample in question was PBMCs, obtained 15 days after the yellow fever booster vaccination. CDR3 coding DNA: TGCAGCACTACAGGGGACACCGGGGAGCTGTTTTTT. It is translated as CSTTGDTGELFF.